The 8 T cell receptor beta chains given below trace back to one sample, sequenced in a study of OX40 agonist ivuxolimab in advanced cancers. Some clones are missing from TCRdb's copy, which holds only in-frame ones; the method was immunoSEQ multiplex PCR. Altogether about 70,000 clones are present, around 90% being singletons, with the ten largest covering 6% to 8%. This specimen consisted of CD4+ or CD8+ T cells sorted from blood, obtained in a trial of the OX40 agonist ivuxolimab. The receptors were gathered from an adult with an advanced solid tumor such as melanoma, head and neck, liver or kidney cancer.

The V and J genes are TRBV5-6 and TRBJ1-1; D gene uncertain. The CDR3 consists of 14 residues. Trimming removed 2 bases at V and 0 bases at J, with 8 bases between. The germline V gene has CDR1 SGHDT and CDR2 YYEEEE. DNA for the CDR3: TGTGCCAGCAGCTTTGTGACAATGAACACTGAAGCTTTCTTT. This codes for CASSFVTMNTEAFF.

This chain links TRBV5-6 with TRBJ2-1; 8 bases fit TRBD2. The CDR3 has 16 residues. Germline V gene data show CDR1 as SGHDT and CDR2 as YYEEEE. The V segment lost 0 bases and the J segment 5 bases; nucleotides outside the gene matches: 7. CDR3 protein: CASSLGSGGFHNEQFF. The CDR3 nucleotides read TGTGCCAGCAGCTTGGGAAGCGGGGGTTTCCACAATGAGCAGTTCTTC. Complete variable domain (other parts from reference TRBV5-6 and TRBJ2-1): DAGVTQSPTHLIKTRGQQVTLRCSPKSGHDTVSWYQQALGQGPQFIFQYYEEEERQRGNFPDRFSGHQFPNYSSELNVNALLLGDSALYLCASSLGSGGFHNEQFFGPGTRLTVL.

The chain couples TRBV7-9 to TRBJ2-7; 8 bases map to TRBD1. With V trimmed by 1 base and J by 2 bases, 4 bases remained unmatched. The CDR3 runs 15 residues. Germline V gene data show CDR1 as SEHNR and CDR2 as FQNEAQ (reference sequence). The CDR3 DNA sequence: TGTGCCAGCAGCTTAGGGCGGACAGGGCCCTACGAGCAGTACTTC. This codes for CASSLGRTGPYEQYF.

The chain employs TRBV21-1 and TRBJ1-2; the listed D gene, TRBD1, was not tested against the DNA. TRBV21-1 is tagged as a pseudogene. This CDR3 has 18 amino acids. The CDR3 region has the DNA TGTGCCAGCAGCAAAGTTCTGGGGACAGGGGGCGACTGGTATGGCTACACCTTC. Translating gives CASSKVLGTGGDWYGYTF.

The chain combines TRBV5-1 with TRBJ2-1, with 10 bases that match TRBD2. V shed 4 bases and J 1 base; nucleotides not matched to a gene: 5. CDR1 is SGHRS and CDR2 is YFSETQ in the germline V gene. The CDR3 contains 16 residues. Here the CDR3 DNA reads TGCGCCAGCAGCCTAGGACTAGCGGATTCCTACAATGAGCAGTTCTTC. Amino acids: CASSLGLADSYNEQFF.

CDR3 in DNA: TGTGCCAGTAGTCCCGACCGACTGACTAACTATGGCTACACCTTC. Protein: CASSPDRLTNYGYTF. The rearrangement uses TRBV19 and TRBJ1-2; no clear D gene. Deletions cut 5 bases from V and 0 bases from J, with 13 bases between. The CDR3 covers 15 residues. CDR1 is LNHDA and CDR2 is SQIVND in the germline V gene (reference sequence). Combining the CDR3 with reference TRBV19 and TRBJ1-2 gives the whole variable domain DGGITQSPKYLFRKEGQNVTLSCEQNLNHDAMYWYRQDPGQGLRLIYYSQIVNDFQKGDIAEGYSVSREKKESFPLTVTSAQKNPTAFYLCASSPDRLTNYGYTFGSGTRLTVV.

The gene calls are TRBV21-1 and TRBJ1-4; the listed D gene, TRBD1, was not tested against the DNA. TRBV21-1 is recorded as a pseudogene. There are 15 residues in the CDR3. CDR3 region: CASSIWTGMGEKLFF. The DNA for the CDR3 is TGTGCCAGCAGCATCTGGACAGGTATGGGTGAAAAACTGTTTTTT.

This clone was detected only a few times. V and J are TRBV7-9 and TRBJ1-1; D not resolved. Germline V gene data show CDR1 as SEHNR and CDR2 as FQNEAQ (reference sequence). The V end lost 5 bases, the J end lost 7 bases, and 11 bases lay between the germline ends. This CDR3 has 12 amino acids. CDR3 sequence: CASSEGKGEAFF. CDR3 DNA: TGTGCCAGCAGCGAAGGCAAGGGTGAAGCTTTCTTT.